This TCR beta chain appears in the sequencing data of a study of chemoradiotherapy in HPV16-positive cancers. Germline assignment: CDR1 SGHVS and CDR2 FNYEAQ. V was pared by 2 bases and J by 3 bases, with 25 bases between. The CDR3 has 20 residues. Study outcomes and limitations: The functional HPV-specific definition rests on just a couple of HPV16-positive patients.

Sequencing used immunoSEQ multiplex PCR; TCRdb keeps in-frame clones, though not all of them. The sample includes about 2,700 clones, about 80% of them seen just once. For this clone: Its antigen is undetermined.

Sequencing used tumor tissue, obtained from a patient who underwent chemoradiotherapy. V usage is TRBV7-6 and J usage is TRBJ1-4; D might be TRBD1 (5 bases). This TCR was recovered from a human donor with HPV-associated anogenital cancer. DNA for the CDR3: TGTGCCAGCAGCTTAACTACCCGATATGGGGACCTTGGGGCTAATGAAAAACTGTTTTTT. Translation gives CASSLTTRYGDLGANEKLFF.